One and the same sample provided the 30 T cell receptor beta chains below, sequenced in a study of cytomegalovirus exposure and HLA in healthy donors. The repertoire was sequenced with immunoSEQ multiplex PCR; TCRdb's copy has only in-frame clones and lacks some. The sample holds more than 85,000 clones, about 92% seen once. The sample taken for sequencing was PBMCs. The receptor source for this set is a woman younger than 35 in good health and CMV-seronegative.

The rearrangement links TRBV18 to TRBJ2-2; TRBD1 matches 10 bases. Germline V gene data show CDR1 as KGHSH and CDR2 as LQKENI. With 3 bases clipped from V and 6 bases from J, the junction kept 7 bases outside the gene matches. The CDR3 has 16 amino acids. The CDR3 reads CASSPLDRGIPGELFF. DNA of the CDR3: TGTGCCAGCTCACCCTTGGACAGGGGGATACCCGGGGAGCTGTTTTTT.

V usage is TRBV6-6 and J usage is TRBJ2-5; D may be TRBD2 (6 bases). The V gene lost 0 bases and the J gene lost 5 bases, with 10 bases spanning the gap. The CDR3 covers 14 residues. Germline loops: CDR1 MNHNY, CDR2 SVGAGI (reference sequence). CDR3 sequence reads: CASSYSGRGETQYF. The CDR3 coding sequence is TGTGCCAGCAGTTACTCAGGACGGGGGGAGACCCAGTACTTC.

The gene calls are TRBV6-1 and TRBJ2-7, with D perhaps TRBD1 (5 bases). The V and J ends lost 1 base and 6 bases respectively, with 13 bases between them. The CDR3 is 14 amino acids. Germline assignment: CDR1 MNHNS and CDR2 SASEGT. CDR3 loop: CASSEVGRVSEQYF. CDR3 DNA sequence: TGTGCCAGCAGTGAAGTCGGCAGGGTGAGCGAGCAGTACTTC.

The chain employs TRBV11-2 and TRBJ2-7; 10 nucleotides line up with TRBD1. The CDR3 runs to 14 residues. The V and J ends lost 2 bases and 3 bases, in that order; junction bases with no gene match: 1. Germline values: CDR1 SGHAT, CDR2 FQNNGV. CDR3 in DNA: TGTGCCAGCAGCTTATGGGACAGGGGCTACGAGCAGTACTTC. Protein sequence: CASSLWDRGYEQYF.

The chain recombines TRBV27 with TRBJ2-1; 7 bases agree with TRBD2. The trim removed 3 bases at V and 7 bases at J, leaving 18 bases unmatched. Looked up from germline, CDR1 is MNHEY and CDR2 is SMNVEV (reference sequence). The CDR3 runs to 18 residues. As DNA, the CDR3 is TGTGCCAGCAGTTTCAGTTGGTCAGGACTAGGGATAGGGAATGAGCAGTTCTTC. It encodes CASSFSWSGLGIGNEQFF.

The V call is TRBV9, the J call TRBJ2-5; 7 bases agree with TRBD1. The CDR3 runs to 16 residues. Germline CDR1 and CDR2: SGDLS and YYNGEE. Unmatched junction bases numbered 10, after V lost 3 bases and J lost 2 bases. CDR3 nucleotide sequence: TGTGCCAGCAGCGCACCCAGGACAGGTCCGCAAGAGACCCAGTACTTC. Its translation: CASSAPRTGPQETQYF. The variable domain in full, completed from reference TRBV9 and TRBJ2-5, reads DSGVTQTPKHLITATGQRVTLRCSPRSGDLSVYWYQQSLDQGLQFLIQYYNGEERAKGNILERFSAQQFPDLHSELNLSSLELGDSALYFCASSAPRTGPQETQYFGPGTRLLVL.

V is TRBV7-3 and J is TRBJ2-2; possibly TRBD1 for D (5 bases). Germline loops: CDR1 SGHTA, CDR2 FQGTGA. Trimming cost V 2 bases and J 7 bases, with 11 bases left between them. The CDR3 extends over 14 amino acids. CDR3: CASSLQGSSGELFF. The CDR3 DNA reads TGTGCCAGCAGCTTACAGGGTTCAAGCGGGGAGCTGTTTTTT.

J is TRBJ1-5 and V is TRBV6-5, with no clear D. CDR1 and CDR2 from the germline V gene are MNHEY and SVGAGI. CDR3 size: 14 residues. V was pared by 4 bases and J by 5 bases, with 12 bases between. The chain's CDR3 is CASSFGGSYQPQHF. Written as DNA, the CDR3 is TGTGCCAGCAGTTTCGGAGGGAGCTATCAGCCCCAGCATTTT.

The chain carries TRBV21-1 and TRBJ1-2; the D call in the table, TRBD1, was not verified against the DNA. TRBV21-1 constitutes a pseudogene. This CDR3 has 18 residues. The CDR3 loop is CASSKALSQTGALHRYTF. For the CDR3, the DNA is TGTGCCAGCAGCAAAGCCCTTTCACAGACAGGGGCACTTCATCGCTACACCTTC.

The J gene is TRBJ2-3, the V gene TRBV29-1; 8 bases match TRBD1. The trim removed 3 bases at V and 1 base at J, leaving 6 bases unmatched. The CDR3 totals 15 residues. Germline V CDR1 and CDR2: SQVTM, ANQGSEA. CDR3 residues: CSVDGTGRGTDTQYF. In DNA, the CDR3 is TGCAGCGTTGACGGGACAGGTCGGGGCACAGATACGCAGTATTTT.

V gene TRBV7-3 combines with J gene TRBJ1-5; 7 bases are a match to TRBD1. J was trimmed by 7 bases and V by 5 bases; bases with no gene match: 5. CDR1 and CDR2 from the germline V gene are SGHTA and FQGTGA. CDR3 length: 13 residues. DNA of the CDR3: TGTGCCAGCAGCCTTCAGGGGGACCAGCCCCAGCATTTT. As protein: CASSLQGDQPQHF.

The CDR3 DNA sequence: TGCGCCAGCAGCCAAGTCCCAGGTGTCGGCACCGGGGAGCTGTTTTTT. It codes for CASSQVPGVGTGELFF. The J gene is TRBJ2-2, the V gene TRBV4-3; D remains unclear. V dropped 1 base and J dropped 4 bases, with 13 bases sitting between them. The V gene's germline CDR1 is LGHNA and CDR2 YSLEER. The CDR3 length is 16 residues.

CDR3 sequence (DNA): TGTGCCAGCAGCTTTAGTCCAGGGGATGAAAAACTGTTTTTT. Translation: CASSFSPGDEKLFF. The chain couples TRBV5-6 to TRBJ1-4; tentatively, D is TRBD1 (6 bases). CDR3 length: 14 residues. Germline loops: CDR1 SGHDT, CDR2 YYEEEE. V lost 2 bases to trimming and J lost 6 bases, with 11 bases between them.

The chain has TRBV19 and TRBJ1-1; D perhaps matches TRBD1 (6 bases). Germline V gene data show CDR1 as LNHDA and CDR2 as SQIVND (reference sequence). The V end lost 7 bases, the J end lost 1 base, and 13 bases lay between the germline ends. CDR3 size: 14 residues. The CDR3 protein is CASNLGQPNTEAFF. The CDR3, as DNA: TGTGCCAGTAACCTAGGACAGCCGAACACTGAAGCTTTCTTT.

This clone was observed a handful of times. This sequence joins TRBV25-1 and TRBJ2-7, with a weak D call TRBD1 (5 bases). CDR3 length equals 11 residues. In germline, CDR1 is MGHDK, CDR2 SYGVNS. V lost 6 bases, J lost 3 bases, and 6 bases lay in between. CDR3 bases: TGTGCCAGCAGGCAGGGCTACGAGCAGTACTTC. Translated: CASRQGYEQYF.

The chain has TRBV7-6 and TRBJ2-3; D might be TRBD2 (5 bases). The V gene lost 5 bases and the J gene lost 2 bases, with 17 bases spanning the gap. There are 16 residues in the CDR3. Germline loops: CDR1 SGHVS, CDR2 FNYEAQ. The CDR3 here is CASSETSPDYTDTQYF. Written as DNA, the CDR3 is TGTGCCAGCAGCGAAACATCCCCCGACTACACAGATACGCAGTATTTT.

The rearrangement links TRBV14 to TRBJ1-2; D remains unclear. The germline V gene encodes CDR1 SGHDN and CDR2 FVKESK. This CDR3 comprises 13 residues. V was pared by 1 base and J by 7 bases, with 10 bases between. The CDR3 here is CASSQAGKVGYTF. CDR3 bases: TGTGCCAGCAGCCAAGCGGGAAAAGTTGGCTACACCTTC.

The J gene is TRBJ2-1, the V gene TRBV11-2, with 9 positions matching TRBD2. Losses at the gene ends were 1 base for V and 5 bases for J; bases not matched to a gene: 6. The V gene's germline CDR1 is SGHAT and CDR2 FQNNGV. The CDR3 extends over 16 amino acids. The CDR3 loop is CASSLVPSGKDNEQFF. The CDR3, as DNA: TGTGCCAGCAGCTTAGTTCCTAGCGGGAAGGACAATGAGCAGTTCTTC.

The chain is built from TRBV30 and TRBJ2-3; perhaps TRBD2 as D (5 bases). Germline loops: CDR1 GTSNPN, CDR2 SVGIG (reference sequence). The CDR3 is made up of 13 amino acids. V lost 0 bases and J lost 3, with 7 bases in between. CDR3 region: CAWSVRRTDTQYF. The CDR3 DNA reads TGTGCCTGGAGTGTAAGGAGGACAGATACGCAGTATTTT.

This chain joins TRBV5-1 and TRBJ2-3; tentatively, D is TRBD2 (5 bases). The CDR3 extends over 16 amino acids. V lost 3 bases to trimming and J lost 5 bases, with 19 bases between them. Germline CDR1 SGHRS, CDR2 YFSETQ. For the CDR3, the DNA is TGCGCCAGCAGCTGGGAAGGACGGAGAGGGTTAGATACGCAGTATTTT. Protein: CASSWEGRRGLDTQYF. Full variable domain (remainder filled in from reference TRBV5-1 and TRBJ2-3): KAGVTQTPRYLIKTRGQQVTLSCSPISGHRSVSWYQQTPGQGLQFLFEYFSETQRNKGNFPGRFSGRQFSNSRSEMNVSTLELGDSALYLCASSWEGRRGLDTQYFGPGTRLTVL.

This clone was seen a single time. The rearrangement joins TRBV28 to TRBJ2-3, with TRBD1 matching 10 bases. CDR3 length: 16 amino acids. The junction had 10 bases not matched to a gene; V was cut back by 6 bases and J by 4 bases. Germline V lookup: CDR1 MDHEN, CDR2 SYDVKM. The CDR3 is CASSPDGQGGADTQYF. CDR3 nucleotide sequence: TGTGCCAGCAGCCCTGATGGACAGGGGGGGGCAGATACGCAGTATTTT.

This clone was counted only a few times. The CDR3 is CASSQALLAGDSYEQFF. In DNA, the CDR3 is TGTGCCAGCAGCCAAGCCCTCCTAGCGGGAGATTCATATGAGCAGTTCTTC. The rearrangement uses TRBV4-2 and TRBJ2-1; 10 positions agree with TRBD2. The CDR3 is 17 residues long. Unmatched junction bases numbered 11, after V lost 1 base and J lost 8 bases. CDR1 and CDR2 (germline): LGHNA, YNFKEQ.

This chain joins TRBV6-4 and TRBJ2-1; 11 bases line up with TRBD2. V dropped 3 bases and J dropped 6; count of bases not matched to a gene: 4. This CDR3 is 15 amino acids long. In germline, CDR1 is MRHNA, CDR2 SNTAGT. This CDR3 is CASSELAGGSNEQFF. CDR3 coding DNA: TGTGCCAGCAGTGAGCTAGCGGGGGGAAGCAATGAGCAGTTCTTC.

CDR3 region: CASSLEHEQYF. The CDR3, as DNA: TGTGCCAGCAGCTTAGAGCACGAGCAGTACTTC. The chain employs TRBV5-6 and TRBJ2-7, with D uncertain. The CDR3 extends over 11 amino acids. Germline lookup yields CDR1 SGHDT and CDR2 YYEEEE. V dropped 2 bases and J dropped 5 bases, with 5 bases sitting between them.

The rearrangement joins TRBV21-1 to TRBJ1-2; whether TRBD1, the table's D call, matches the DNA was not checked. TRBV21-1 is an annotated pseudogene. CDR3 length: 19 amino acids. The CDR3 coding sequence is TGTGCCAGCAGCCTACAAGCAGATGAGACGACAGGGACTAACTATGGCTACACCTTC. Its translation is CASSLQADETTGTNYGYTF.

This clone was observed once. This chain joins TRBV19 and TRBJ2-2; maybe TRBD1 (6 bases). The germline V gene has CDR1 LNHDA and CDR2 SQIVND (reference sequence). The CDR3 loop spans 14 amino acids. The V gene lost 3 bases and the J gene lost 1 base, with 6 bases spanning the gap. The CDR3 DNA is TGTGCCAGTAGTATCAGGGGGAACACCGGGGAGCTGTTTTTT. Encoded protein: CASSIRGNTGELFF.

This chain connects TRBV28 to TRBJ1-2; 7 positions match TRBD1. This CDR3 is built from 18 residues. Germline CDR1 and CDR2: MDHEN and SYDVKM. The V segment lost 4 bases and the J segment 1 base; nucleotides outside the gene matches: 15. CDR3 in amino acids: CASSSPYGTANLNYGYTF. As DNA, the CDR3 is TGTGCCAGCAGTTCACCCTATGGGACAGCTAACCTTAACTATGGCTACACCTTC.

This chain joins TRBV27 and TRBJ2-1; D remains ambiguous. The germline V gene encodes CDR1 MNHEY and CDR2 SMNVEV (reference sequence). The length of the CDR3 is 12 residues. V was cut by 6 bases and J by 6 bases, with 9 bases left in between. The CDR3 here is CASRHPSNEQFF. CDR3 bases: TGTGCCAGCAGACACCCCTCCAATGAGCAGTTCTTC.

This clone was observed a single time. The same CDR3 is also encoded by other DNA sequences in this sample. The chain is built from TRBV30 and TRBJ2-1; perhaps TRBD2 as D (6 bases). The CDR3 is 11 residues long. CDR1 is GTSNPN and CDR2 is SVGIG in the germline V gene (reference sequence). The V and J ends lost 1 base and 10 bases respectively, with 8 bases between them. CDR3 bases: TGTGCCTGGAGTGCTCGGGGGGAGCAGTTCTTC. Translated, it gives CAWSARGEQFF.

The J gene is TRBJ2-5, the V gene TRBV7-3; D is uncertain. The V and J ends lost 2 bases and 0 bases respectively, with 4 bases between them. The CDR3 is 13 amino acids. The germline V gene encodes CDR1 SGHTA and CDR2 FQGTGA. CDR3 sequence reads: CASSLHNQETQYF. Here the CDR3 DNA reads TGTGCCAGCAGCTTACACAACCAAGAGACCCAGTACTTC.